This TCR beta chain appears in the sequencing data of a study of naive CD8 T cells in extremely preterm neonates. Remarks on this clone: Its antigen is not identified.

Blood donors were healthy children aged about 16-56 months and healthy nonsmoking adults. Live Annexin V-negative naive CD3+CD8+CD45RA+CCR7+ T cells were sorted. Germline V gene sequence: CDR1 MDHEN, CDR2 SYDVKM. Trimming cost V 5 bases and J 4 bases; bases outside gene matches: 10. The length of the CDR3 is 17 residues. Profiled with immunoSEQ multiplex PCR; TCRdb holds only in-frame clones, not every one. The table has over 5,000 clones, approximately 97% seen once; the top ten hold roughly 9.2%. Study observations and caveats: Relative to older groups, preterm infants had shorter, less trimmed CDR3s with fewer N additions.

Sequencing was done on a sample of naive CD8+ T cells from blood. The chain couples TRBV28 to TRBJ2-1, with TRBD2 matching over 11 bases. This receptor was identified in a human donor in good health. The CDR3 region has the DNA TGTGCCAGCAGTCAACCCCTAGCGGGGGGAACTTACAATGAGCAGTTCTTC. Translated, it gives CASSQPLAGGTYNEQFF. The variable domain in full, completed from reference TRBV28 and TRBJ2-1, reads DVKVTQSSRYLVKRTGEKVFLECVQDMDHENMFWYRQDPGLGLRLIYFSYDVKMKEKGDIPEGYSVSREKKERFSLILESASTNQTSMYLCASSQPLAGGTYNEQFFGPGTRLTVL.